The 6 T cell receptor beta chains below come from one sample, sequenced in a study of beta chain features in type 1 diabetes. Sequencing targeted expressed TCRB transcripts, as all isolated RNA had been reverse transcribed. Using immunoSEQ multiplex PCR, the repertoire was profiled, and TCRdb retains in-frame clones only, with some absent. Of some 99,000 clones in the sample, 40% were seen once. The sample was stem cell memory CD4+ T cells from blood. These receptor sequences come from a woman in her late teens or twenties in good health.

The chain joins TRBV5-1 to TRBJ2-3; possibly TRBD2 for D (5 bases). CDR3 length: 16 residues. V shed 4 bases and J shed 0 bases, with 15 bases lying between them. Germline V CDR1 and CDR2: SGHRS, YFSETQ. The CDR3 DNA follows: TGCGCCAGCAGCCCGATCAGCGGATCTAGCACAGATACGCAGTATTTT. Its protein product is CASSPISGSSTDTQYF.

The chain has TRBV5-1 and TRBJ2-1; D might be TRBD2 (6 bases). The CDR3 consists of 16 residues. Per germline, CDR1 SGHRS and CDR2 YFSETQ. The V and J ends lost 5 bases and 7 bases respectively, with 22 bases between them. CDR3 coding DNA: TGCGCCAGCAGTACTGCCACCGGGACGGGGAGGAATGAGCAGTTCTTC. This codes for CASSTATGTGRNEQFF. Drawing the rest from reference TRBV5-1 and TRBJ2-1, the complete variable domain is KAGVTQTPRYLIKTRGQQVTLSCSPISGHRSVSWYQQTPGQGLQFLFEYFSETQRNKGNFPGRFSGRQFSNSRSEMNVSTLELGDSALYLCASSTATGTGRNEQFFGPGTRLTVL.

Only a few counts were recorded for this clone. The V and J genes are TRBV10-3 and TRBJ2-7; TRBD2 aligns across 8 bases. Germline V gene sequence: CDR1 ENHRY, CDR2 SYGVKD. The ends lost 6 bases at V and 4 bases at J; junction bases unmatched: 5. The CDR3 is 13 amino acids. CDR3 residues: CAIRRGEFYEQYF. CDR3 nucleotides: TGTGCCATCAGGCGGGGGGAATTTTACGAGCAGTACTTC.

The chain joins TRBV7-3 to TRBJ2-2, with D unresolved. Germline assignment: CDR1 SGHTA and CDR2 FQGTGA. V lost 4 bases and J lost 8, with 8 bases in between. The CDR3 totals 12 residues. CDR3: CASSSLLGELFF. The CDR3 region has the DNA TGTGCCAGCAGCTCCCTACTGGGGGAGCTGTTTTTT.

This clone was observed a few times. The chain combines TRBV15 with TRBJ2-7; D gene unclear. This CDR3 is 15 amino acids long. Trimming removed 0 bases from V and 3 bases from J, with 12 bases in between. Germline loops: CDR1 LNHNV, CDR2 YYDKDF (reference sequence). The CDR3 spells CATSRDRGSFYEQYF. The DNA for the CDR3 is TGTGCCACCAGCAGAGATCGCGGCAGCTTCTACGAGCAGTACTTC.

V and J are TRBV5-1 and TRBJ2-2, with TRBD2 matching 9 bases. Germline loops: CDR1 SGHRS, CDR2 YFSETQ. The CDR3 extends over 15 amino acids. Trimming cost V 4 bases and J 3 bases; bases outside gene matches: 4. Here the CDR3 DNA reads TGCGCCAGCAGCCGACGACTAGCGGACACCGGGGAGCTGTTTTTT. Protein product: CASSRRLADTGELFF. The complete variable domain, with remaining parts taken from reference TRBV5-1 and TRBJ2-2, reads KAGVTQTPRYLIKTRGQQVTLSCSPISGHRSVSWYQQTPGQGLQFLFEYFSETQRNKGNFPGRFSGRQFSNSRSEMNVSTLELGDSALYLCASSRRLADTGELFFGEGSRLTVL.